Presented here are 10 T cell receptor beta chains from one specimen sequenced in a study of blood T cell repertoires in COVID-19. Generated by immunoSEQ multiplex PCR, the TCRdb table keeps only in-frame clones and is missing some. The sample lists about 240,000 clones; roughly 82% were seen once. The specimen sequenced was peripheral blood. Source of these receptors: a woman in her 70s with acute or convalescent COVID-19.

V is TRBV18 and J is TRBJ1-2; a weak D match, TRBD1 (6 bases). Trimming pared 3 bases from V and 8 bases from J, leaving 19 bases between. Germline CDR1 is KGHSH and CDR2 is LQKENI. There are 15 residues in the CDR3. CDR3 in amino acids: CASSPAGQPTVGYTF. The CDR3 nucleotides are TGTGCCAGCTCACCGGCAGGACAGCCTACAGTAGGCTACACCTTC.

The CDR3 DNA sequence: TGTGCCAGCAGCCGTAGCGGGGGGGCGAATGAGCAGTTCTTC. This translates into CASSRSGGANEQFF. V is TRBV3-1 (or the pseudogene TRBV3-2) and J is TRBJ2-1; 11 nucleotides agree with TRBD2. Per the germline V gene, CDR1 is LGHDT and CDR2 is YNNKEL (reference sequence). The V segment lost 4 bases and the J segment 7 bases; nucleotides outside the gene matches: 3. CDR3 length equals 14 residues.

This clone was detected only once. CDR3 in DNA: TGTGCCAGCAGTGAGATGGGCGTCTCTGGAAACACCATATATTTT. Translating it yields CASSEMGVSGNTIYF. V is TRBV2 and J is TRBJ1-3, with D unresolved. Looked up from germline, CDR1 is SNHLY and CDR2 is FYNNEI. V was clipped by 3 bases and J by 0 bases, with 9 bases between them. This CDR3 contains 15 residues.

The chain couples TRBV6-2 or TRBV6-3 to TRBJ1-2; D call uncertain. Germline values: CDR1 MNHEY, CDR2 SVGEGT. The CDR3 extends over 13 amino acids. Trimming removed 2 bases from V and 4 bases from J, with 8 bases in between. CDR3 sequence: CASSYVSVYGYTF. The CDR3 DNA follows: TGTGCCAGCAGTTACGTCTCAGTCTATGGCTACACCTTC.

The rearrangement joins TRBV15 to TRBJ1-1; tentative D call: TRBD1 (5 bases). The germline V gene has CDR1 LNHNV and CDR2 YYDKDF (reference sequence). CDR3 length equals 14 residues. V lost 0 bases and J 2 bases, leaving 7 bases between the germline ends. Here the CDR3 reads CATSRDQGNTEAFF. CDR3 DNA: TGTGCCACCAGCAGAGATCAGGGCAACACTGAAGCTTTCTTT. The full variable domain, in which reference TRBV15 and TRBJ1-1 provide the parts outside the CDR3, is DAMVIQNPRYQVTQFGKPVTLSCSQTLNHNVMYWYQQKSSQAPKLLFHYYDKDFNNEADTPDNFQSRRPNTSFCFLDIRSPGLGDTAMYLCATSRDQGNTEAFFGQGTRLTVV.

The chain carries TRBV28 and TRBJ1-3, with 8 positions matching TRBD1. There are 15 residues in the CDR3. Germline V gene sequence: CDR1 MDHEN, CDR2 SYDVKM. J was trimmed by 2 bases and V by 5 bases; bases with no gene match: 5. CDR3 coding DNA: TGTGCCAGCAGTGGACAGGGAAGTCCTGGAAACACCATATATTTT. Protein product: CASSGQGSPGNTIYF.

The CDR3, as DNA: TGTGCCAGCAGCTTGTCTGGAGGCTATGGCTACACCTTC. It codes for CASSLSGGYGYTF. The chain recombines TRBV5-4 with TRBJ1-2; no reliable D call. Trimming cost V 1 base and J 4 bases, with 8 bases left between them. The CDR3 has 13 residues. Germline CDR1 reads SGHNT; CDR2 reads YYREEE (reference sequence).

The chain has TRBV28 and TRBJ1-1, with D possibly being TRBD1 (5 bases). CDR1 is MDHEN, CDR2 SYDVKM, per germline. CDR3 length equals 13 residues. V gave up 2 bases and J gave up 11 bases, with 15 bases separating them. The CDR3 DNA is TGTGCCAGCAGTTTAAACTCGGGCCGGGGGGCTTTCTTT. Protein sequence: CASSLNSGRGAFF. The complete variable domain, with remaining parts taken from reference TRBV28 and TRBJ1-1, reads DVKVTQSSRYLVKRTGEKVFLECVQDMDHENMFWYRQDPGLGLRLIYFSYDVKMKEKGDIPEGYSVSREKKERFSLILESASTNQTSMYLCASSLNSGRGAFFGQGTRLTVV.

There are a few counts of this clone. The V gene is TRBV5-4, the J gene TRBJ1-1, with a possible D match to TRBD1 (5 bases). CDR1 SGHNT and CDR2 YYREEE come from the germline V gene (reference sequence). This CDR3 region has 17 residues. V gave up 0 bases and J gave up 2 bases, with 17 bases separating them. DNA for the CDR3: TGTGCCAGCAGCTTGGCCTGGGGTTCAGGGTATAACACTGAAGCTTTCTTT. Its translation is CASSLAWGSGYNTEAFF.

This sequence joins TRBV11-2 and TRBJ1-1; D possibly corresponds to TRBD1 (6 bases). Germline V CDR1 and CDR2: SGHAT, FQNNGV. Trimming shortened V by 6 bases and J by 10 bases, and 24 bases separated the two germline ends. The CDR3 has 15 amino acids. The CDR3 sequence: CASSSTFYRAKGAFF. DNA for the CDR3: TGTGCCAGCAGTTCTACCTTTTACAGGGCGAAGGGAGCTTTCTTT.